This T cell receptor beta chain is drawn from a study of T cells after yellow fever vaccination. Findings and caveats of the study: In post-booster samples, most primary-vaccination clones reappeared (approximately 95% CD4, 75% to 90% CD8). Only a small proportion of the clonotypes turned up in both the CD4 and the CD8 compartments, likely arising from convergent recombination.

The junction had 10 bases not matched to a gene; V was cut back by 1 base and J by 3 bases. Per germline, CDR1 MGHRA and CDR2 YSYEKL. The CDR3 contains 17 residues. TCRdb re-called the 5' RACE reads with MiXCR, one entry per CDR3 protein. The data hold under 400,000 distinct CDR3 sequences, with around a tenth observed a single time. This clonotype is a singleton in its sample. Antigen specificity is unknown. The sequenced sample was PBMCs, obtained on the day of the first yellow fever vaccination. The chain has TRBV4-1 and TRBJ2-7; 9 nucleotides agree with TRBD1. The TCR comes from a man aged 18 to 29 who received the YFV17D yellow fever vaccine. CDR3 coding DNA: TGCGCCAGCAGCCAAGTCACAGGGGGCGCGGGAGTCTACGAGCAGTACTTC. Its protein is CASSQVTGGAGVYEQYF.